These 28 T cell receptor beta chains share one sample of origin, sequenced in a study of CD8 T cells in ankylosing spondylitis (TCRdb year 2017). What the research found in general, with its limitations: Blood from ankylosing spondylitis patients appeared to be characterized by a TCR beta motif made up of seven or eight highly homologous amino acid variants.

Receptor libraries were prepared by 5' RACE. Sequenced using an Illumina HiSeq 2500. TCRdb reprocessing: public reads trimmed at Q25 with fastp, clones called with MiXCR, in-frame beta chains kept. Each CDR3 protein gets just one entry, which takes the most common genes and DNA from the rows behind it. The sample table lists 700,000 to 1,000,000 distinct CDR3 sequences, roughly 10% of them with a count of one. The ten largest clones capture about 0.49% of the sample. For these TCRs, the target antigens are not known. The sequenced sample was blood, either unsorted or a sorted T cell fraction (not recorded which). The receptors come from a male donor with ankylosing spondylitis.

This clonotype has at least ten counts. The chain uses TRBV4-3 and TRBJ1-1; TRBD1 matches 12 bases. Unmatched junction bases numbered 10, after V lost 1 base and J lost 10 bases. Germline V lookup: CDR1 LGHNA, CDR2 YSLEER. This CDR3 spans 16 amino acids. The DNA for the CDR3 is TGCGCCAGCAGCCAAGGGTTAGGGACAGGGGGCTGGGGAGCTTTCTTT. It specifies CASSQGLGTGGWGAFF.

V gene TRBV20-1 combines with J gene TRBJ2-2; D uncertain. Per germline, CDR1 DFQATT and CDR2 SNEGSKA (reference sequence). The CDR3 runs to 12 residues. With 6 bases removed from V and 4 bases from J, the gap between germline ends came to 9 bases. CDR3 nucleotides: TGCAGTGCGGACCGGGTCACCGGGGAGCTGTTTTTT. The encoded protein is CSADRVTGELFF.

This clonotype showed up many times. One junction end disagrees with the germline gene, perhaps due to a read error. The V gene is TRBV28, the J gene TRBJ2-3; possibly TRBD2 for D (6 bases). The CDR3 runs 15 residues. Germline-derived CDR1 and CDR2 are MDHEN and SYDVKM. CDR3 DNA sequence: TGCGCCAGCAGCTTGGGAGGCGCGGGGACAGATACGCAGTATTTT. This gives the protein CASSLGGAGTDTQYF.

The V call is TRBV15, the J call TRBJ1-2, with unresolved D. The CDR3 runs to 13 residues. The V gene's germline CDR1 is LNHNV and CDR2 YYDKDF (reference sequence). V was shortened by 7 bases and J by 11 bases, with 20 bases between the two germline ends. The CDR3 nucleotides read TGTGCCACCACCGGAGGAGCCCGGATTTATTACACCTTC. Its protein is CATTGGARIYYTF.

In its sample, this clonotype was seen many times. V is TRBV20-1 and J is TRBJ2-2; 9 nucleotides align to TRBD2. The germline CDR1 and CDR2 sequences are DFQATT and SNEGSKA (reference sequence). The CDR3 covers 15 residues. J gave up 4 bases and V 1 base, and 4 bases lay outside the gene matches. CDR3 nucleotides: TGCAGTGCTAGAGTCCTAGCGGGGATCACCGGGGAGCTGTTTTTT. Translated, it gives CSARVLAGITGELFF.

The CDR3: CATSRVKQGISEAFF. In DNA, the CDR3 is TGTGCCACCAGCAGAGTCAAACAGGGGATATCTGAAGCTTTCTTT. J is TRBJ1-1 and V is TRBV15, with 7 bases aligning to TRBD1. CDR1 LNHNV and CDR2 YYDKDF come from the germline V gene (reference sequence). V lost 1 base to trimming and J lost 6 bases; unmatched junction nucleotides: 8. This CDR3 has 15 amino acids.

A few counts support this clonotype. The V gene is TRBV20-1, the J gene TRBJ2-5; TRBD1 might be the D (6 bases). This CDR3 contains 13 residues. Germline V CDR1 and CDR2: DFQATT, SNEGSKA (reference sequence). Trimming removed 3 bases at V and 1 base at J, with 9 bases between. The CDR3 loop reads CSASRDTQETQYF. The CDR3 region has the DNA TGCAGTGCTAGTCGGGACACCCAAGAGACCCAGTACTTC.

This chain uses TRBV5-1 with TRBJ2-3; 8 bases are shared with TRBD1. J gave up 6 bases and V 0 bases, and 9 bases lay outside the gene matches. Germline-derived CDR1 and CDR2 are SGHRS and YFSETQ. There are 16 residues in the CDR3. CDR3 in DNA: TGCGCCAGCAGCTTGGCTTGGACAGGGCGCGCGGATACGCAGTATTTT. This codes for CASSLAWTGRADTQYF. The variable domain in full, completed from reference TRBV5-1 and TRBJ2-3, reads KAGVTQTPRYLIKTRGQQVTLSCSPISGHRSVSWYQQTPGQGLQFLFEYFSETQRNKGNFPGRFSGRQFSNSRSEMNVSTLELGDSALYLCASSLAWTGRADTQYFGPGTRLTVL.

The chain uses TRBV6-2 or TRBV6-3 and TRBJ1-2, with a tentative D call TRBD1 (6 bases). V was clipped by 5 bases and J by 4 bases, with 11 bases between them. Germline V gene sequence: CDR1 MNHEY, CDR2 SVGEGT. The CDR3 is 13 amino acids. CDR3 residues: CASSVQGSYGYTF. In DNA form, the CDR3 reads TGTGCCAGCAGTGTACAGGGAAGCTATGGCTACACCTTC.

This clonotype was detected ten times or more. The CDR3 region is CSARDQRASYEQYF. The CDR3 DNA sequence: TGCAGTGCTAGAGATCAGAGGGCATCCTACGAGCAGTACTTC. V usage is TRBV20-1 and J usage is TRBJ2-7; D possibly corresponds to TRBD2 (5 bases). The CDR3 totals 14 residues. The V gene lost 0 bases and the J gene lost 1 base, with 10 bases spanning the gap. From germline, CDR1 is DFQATT and CDR2 SNEGSKA (reference sequence).

This clonotype was seen ten or more times. V gene TRBV5-4 combines with J gene TRBJ1-2; 7 positions agree with TRBD1. CDR3 length equals 15 residues. With 3 bases clipped from V and 6 bases from J, the junction kept 11 bases outside the gene matches. Germline CDR1 is SGHNT and CDR2 is YYREEE (reference sequence). CDR3 amino acids: CASSSGQILGDGYTF. CDR3 nucleotides: TGTGCCAGCAGCTCGGGACAGATCCTCGGAGATGGCTACACCTTC.

This clonotype was seen only a few times. The chain combines TRBV7-9 with TRBJ1-5; a weak D match, TRBD1 (5 bases). Germline loops: CDR1 SEHNR, CDR2 FQNEAQ (reference sequence). This CDR3 spans 15 amino acids. Trimming left V 4 bases short and J 3 bases short, with 13 bases between. CDR3 sequence (DNA): TGTGCCAGCAGCTCGGGGGGAGGGGTCAATCAGCCCCAGCATTTT. Translating it yields CASSSGGGVNQPQHF.

In its sample, this clonotype was seen a few times. The CDR3: CSASPGQRAFF. The CDR3 DNA is TGCAGTGCTAGTCCGGGCCAGCGAGCTTTCTTT. This chain joins TRBV20-1 and TRBJ1-1, with D unresolved. Germline V gene lookup returns CDR1 DFQATT and CDR2 SNEGSKA (reference sequence). The germline V and J ends were trimmed by 3 bases and 10 bases, with 12 bases remaining between them. This CDR3 region has 11 residues.

This clonotype was seen at least ten times. V gene TRBV5-1 combines with J gene TRBJ2-1, with D possibly called TRBD1 or TRBD2 (5 bases each). The CDR3 is 16 residues long. V was trimmed by 2 bases and J by 6 bases, leaving 18 bases between them. Germline-derived CDR1 and CDR2 are SGHRS and YFSETQ. The CDR3 bases are TGCGCCAGCAGCTTAACCGGGACGCCGAGCGGCAATGAGCAGTTCTTC. Translation gives CASSLTGTPSGNEQFF.

This clonotype has at least ten counts. CDR3 region: CSVSRVGSYEQYF. The DNA for the CDR3 is TGCAGCGTTTCCAGGGTAGGCTCCTACGAGCAGTACTTC. The chain joins TRBV29-1 to TRBJ2-7; tentative D call: TRBD1 (5 bases). CDR3 length equals 13 residues. Germline CDR1 SQVTM, CDR2 ANQGSEA. With 5 bases removed from V and 0 bases from J, the gap between germline ends came to 11 bases.

The chain recombines TRBV10-3 with TRBJ1-4; D is unresolved. From germline, CDR1 is ENHRY and CDR2 SYGVKD. V lost 4 bases and J lost 3, with 6 bases in between. The CDR3 is 13 residues long. The CDR3 here is CAISASANEKLFF. The CDR3 nucleotides read TGTGCCATCAGTGCCTCGGCTAATGAAAAACTGTTTTTT.

The chain has TRBV20-1 and TRBJ2-1; 10 nucleotides align to TRBD2. Germline V gene data show CDR1 as DFQATT and CDR2 as SNEGSKA (reference sequence). This CDR3 is built from 16 residues. Germline trimming cut 5 bases from V and 4 bases from J; bases unmatched to any gene: 11. CDR3 DNA: TGCAGTGCTGACGGTCTACTAGCGGGGCTTTACAATGAGCAGTTCTTC. This codes for CSADGLLAGLYNEQFF.

This clonotype was observed a few times. V is TRBV10-3 and J is TRBJ2-2, with 8 positions matching TRBD1. CDR3 size: 14 residues. J gave up 3 bases and V 11 bases, and 8 bases lay outside the gene matches. Germline CDR1 is ENHRY and CDR2 is SYGVKD. This CDR3 is CAATGGPDTGELFF. The CDR3 nucleotides are TGTGCCGCTACAGGGGGTCCCGACACCGGGGAGCTGTTTTTT.

For the CDR3, the DNA is TGTGCCAGCAGCCAACAGGGACAGGGGCTGGAGACCCAGTACTTC. Translating gives CASSQQGQGLETQYF. The chain couples TRBV7-2 to TRBJ2-5, with 10 positions matching TRBD1. CDR1 and CDR2 from the germline V gene are SGHTA and FQGNSA. This CDR3 has 15 amino acids. The trim removed 5 bases at V and 5 bases at J, leaving 8 bases unmatched.

This clonotype showed up many times. This rearrangement joins TRBV9 to TRBJ2-7, with a weak D call TRBD2 (6 bases). Germline CDR1 is SGDLS and CDR2 is YYNGEE. This CDR3 is 15 amino acids long. Trimming removed 0 bases at V and 3 bases at J, with 13 bases between. CDR3 bases: TGTGCCAGCAGCGTAGGCGGGGTTCCCGGCTACGAGCAGTACTTC. Amino acid sequence: CASSVGGVPGYEQYF.

The sample holds many counts of this clonotype. A read error may produce the germline difference seen at one junction end. The V and J genes are TRBV5-1 and TRBJ2-5, with TRBD1 matching 7 bases. Germline V CDR1 and CDR2: SGHRS, YFSETQ. The CDR3 consists of 14 residues. The CDR3 is CASSLRGGRETQYF. The CDR3 region has the DNA TGTGCCAGCAGCTTAAGAGGGGGCCGCGAGACCCAGTACTTC.

This clonotype appeared many times. The V and J genes are TRBV24-1 and TRBJ1-2; D is undetermined. Germline V CDR1 and CDR2: KGHDR, SFDVKD. The V end was cut by 3 bases, the J end by 3 bases, with 16 bases between. The CDR3 runs 16 residues. Written as DNA, the CDR3 is TGTGCCACCAGTGATGGGGTTGGCGGGCGCGACTATGGCTACACCTTC. Translated: CATSDGVGGRDYGYTF.

The sample holds a few counts of this clonotype. This rearrangement joins TRBV20-1 to TRBJ2-7; D is ambiguous. Germline assignment: CDR1 DFQATT and CDR2 SNEGSKA (reference sequence). The CDR3 sequence is 13 residues long. V was cut by 7 bases and J by 6 bases, with 19 bases left in between. The CDR3 DNA reads TGCAGTGTCGAACCGGGTGGAAATCGCGAGCAGTACTTC. Residues: CSVEPGGNREQYF.

This chain uses TRBV7-9 with TRBJ2-2; D call uncertain. CDR3 size: 15 residues. The ends were cut back, 2 bases at V and 4 bases at J, with 11 bases in the middle. Germline V lookup: CDR1 SEHNR, CDR2 FQNEAQ (reference sequence). The CDR3, as DNA: TGTGCCAGCAGCTTACGTACGGACGGCACCGGGGAGCTGTTTTTT. It specifies CASSLRTDGTGELFF.

The chain carries TRBV7-2 and TRBJ2-5; TRBD1 or TRBD2 may be the D gene (5 bases each). The CDR3 is made up of 14 amino acids. Germline CDR1 reads SGHTA; CDR2 reads FQGNSA. V was clipped by 4 bases and J by 0 bases, with 9 bases between them. This CDR3 is CASSWDPYQETQYF. The DNA of the CDR3 is TGTGCCAGCAGCTGGGACCCGTACCAAGAGACCCAGTACTTC.

The chain carries TRBV4-2 and TRBJ1-5; no clear D. CDR1 and CDR2 from the germline V gene are LGHNA and YNFKEQ. This CDR3 region has 18 residues. Deletions cut 0 bases from V and 4 bases from J, with 19 bases between. The CDR3 protein is CASSQDVTLRQANQPQHF. The CDR3 DNA follows: TGTGCCAGCAGCCAAGATGTGACTTTGCGGCAGGCGAATCAGCCCCAGCATTTT.

This clonotype was detected a few times. V usage is TRBV20-1 and J usage is TRBJ2-7, with 11 bases lining up with TRBD1. V was clipped by 6 bases and J by 4 bases; unmatched bases: 5. Germline V gene lookup returns CDR1 DFQATT and CDR2 SNEGSKA (reference sequence). The CDR3 length is 13 residues. The CDR3 is CSAIRDRGYEQYF. CDR3 DNA sequence: TGCAGTGCCATCCGGGACAGGGGGTACGAGCAGTACTTC.

This clonotype has more than one count but fewer than ten. This chain joins TRBV4-2 and TRBJ2-7, with TRBD2 as a possible D gene (6 bases). The CDR3 totals 14 residues. Germline V lookup: CDR1 LGHNA, CDR2 YNFKEQ. Trimming removed 1 base from V and 3 bases from J, with 10 bases in between. This chain's CDR3 is CASSQGTIRYEQYF. CDR3 nucleotide sequence: TGTGCCAGCAGCCAAGGGACTATTCGCTACGAGCAGTACTTC.